The 26 T cell receptor beta chains below come from one sample, sequenced in a study of shared clonotypes between healthy human individuals. Sequenced by immunoSEQ multiplex PCR; TCRdb stores in-frame clones only, minus some. Among about 2 million clones listed, around 95% were seen once. The sequenced sample was naive CD4+ T cells sorted from blood. The subset is: CD45RA+ positively selected. Receptors were obtained from a man aged 18 to 30 in good health.

The rearrangement links TRBV7-8 to TRBJ1-6; 7 positions agree with TRBD1. The CDR3 runs 16 residues. Germline CDR1 reads SGHVS; CDR2 reads FQNEAQ. V shed 5 bases and J 8 bases; nucleotides not matched to a gene: 12. CDR3 region: CASSRTGTEIDSPLHF. The CDR3 region has the DNA TGTGCCAGCAGCCGTACCGGGACAGAGATTGATTCACCCCTCCACTTT.

This clone was detected only once. The V call is TRBV27, the J call TRBJ2-1, with 10 bases that match TRBD1. The V gene's germline CDR1 is MNHEY and CDR2 SMNVEV (reference sequence). The CDR3 runs 16 residues. Trimming removed 2 bases from V and 6 bases from J; junction bases left unmatched: 7. The DNA for the CDR3 is TGTGCCAGCAGTTTAACGCTTCGGACAGGGGGCAATGAGCAGTTCTTC. Amino acid sequence: CASSLTLRTGGNEQFF.

The V gene is TRBV5-1, the J gene TRBJ2-5; 14 positions agree with TRBD2. J lost 1 base, V lost 4 bases, and 3 bases had no gene match. CDR1 SGHRS and CDR2 YFSETQ come from the germline V gene. The CDR3 spans 16 residues. CDR3 DNA: TGCGCCAGCAGCCCGGGACTAGCGGGAGTCCAAGAGACCCAGTACTTC. Protein sequence: CASSPGLAGVQETQYF. Full variable domain (rest looked up from reference TRBV5-1 and TRBJ2-5): KAGVTQTPRYLIKTRGQQVTLSCSPISGHRSVSWYQQTPGQGLQFLFEYFSETQRNKGNFPGRFSGRQFSNSRSEMNVSTLELGDSALYLCASSPGLAGVQETQYFGPGTRLLVL.

The rearrangement links TRBV5-4 to TRBJ2-3; D might be TRBD1 (5 bases). Looked up from germline, CDR1 is SGHNT and CDR2 is YYREEE (reference sequence). The CDR3 spans 15 residues. The V gene lost 0 bases and the J gene lost 3 bases, with 11 bases spanning the gap. CDR3 in DNA: TGTGCCAGCAGCTTGGTTGGGGCCGGGACAGATACGCAGTATTTT. This codes for CASSLVGAGTDTQYF.

The DNA for the CDR3 is TGTGCCAGCAGCGATCGGGACAGGGTTGGTGGAAACACCATATATTTT. Amino acids: CASSDRDRVGGNTIYF. The V and J genes are TRBV9 and TRBJ1-3; 9 positions agree with TRBD1. Germline V CDR1 and CDR2: SGDLS, YYNGEE. With V trimmed by 3 bases and J by 3 bases, 7 bases remained unmatched. The CDR3 contains 16 residues.

The chain recombines TRBV15 with TRBJ1-1, with TRBD1 as a possible D gene (5 bases). Trimming left V 5 bases short and J 1 base short, with 17 bases between. The CDR3 runs to 16 residues. Germline CDR1 is LNHNV and CDR2 is YYDKDF (reference sequence). The CDR3 spells CATSRGGADWNTEAFF. CDR3 DNA: TGTGCCACCAGCCGAGGTGGGGCAGACTGGAACACTGAAGCTTTCTTT.

V and J are TRBV4-1 and TRBJ1-2; a weak D match, TRBD1 (5 bases). Germline values: CDR1 MGHRA, CDR2 YSYEKL. V was trimmed by 0 bases and J by 4 bases, leaving 12 bases between them. The CDR3 totals 15 residues. CDR3 loop: CASSQERGSTYGYTF. The CDR3 nucleotides read TGCGCCAGCAGCCAAGAAAGGGGAAGTACCTATGGCTACACCTTC.

This clone has more than one count but fewer than ten. The chain uses TRBV6-1 and TRBJ2-7, with D hard to call. Looked up from germline, CDR1 is MNHNS and CDR2 is SASEGT. The CDR3 has 14 amino acids. Deletions cut 3 bases from V and 2 bases from J, with 11 bases between. CDR3 in amino acids: CASSDVGITYEQYF. CDR3 sequence (DNA): TGTGCCAGCAGTGATGTGGGCATAACCTACGAGCAGTACTTC.

This rearrangement joins TRBV9 to TRBJ1-6; D may be TRBD1 (5 bases). The CDR3 is 16 amino acids. The germline V gene encodes CDR1 SGDLS and CDR2 YYNGEE. Trimming cost V 3 bases and J 2 bases, with 12 bases left between them. The CDR3 here is CASSALRDAYNSPLHF. The CDR3 coding sequence is TGTGCCAGCAGCGCCCTCAGGGACGCCTATAATTCACCCCTCCACTTT.

The J gene is TRBJ1-4, the V gene TRBV6-1, with 8 bases fitting TRBD1. Trimming took 3 bases from V and 6 from J; bases not matched to a gene: 6. The CDR3 sequence is 15 residues long. The germline V gene has CDR1 MNHNS and CDR2 SASEGT. The CDR3 DNA reads as TGTGCCAGCAGTGACCCAGGGGGCGCAGATGAAAAACTGTTTTTT. Amino acid sequence: CASSDPGGADEKLFF.

The chain links TRBV30 to TRBJ1-4; D is unclear. Germline CDR1 GTSNPN, CDR2 SVGIG (reference sequence). Trimming stripped 0 bases from V and 8 bases from J, with 16 bases between. This CDR3 has 15 amino acids. The CDR3 region has the DNA TGTGCCTGGAGTGTAAGGACCGCCCCGAAGGAAAAACTGTTTTTT. This gives the protein CAWSVRTAPKEKLFF.

V gene TRBV10-2 combines with J gene TRBJ1-2; D is possibly TRBD1 (5 bases). Per the germline V gene, CDR1 is WSHSY and CDR2 is SAAADI. Trimming left V 3 bases short and J 5 bases short, with 10 bases between. There are 13 residues in the CDR3. The CDR3 sequence is CASSDGRVYGYTF. CDR3 nucleotides: TGCGCCAGCAGTGACGGCAGGGTTTATGGCTACACCTTC.

The genes are TRBV30 and TRBJ1-2; 8 bases agree with TRBD1. This CDR3 region has 14 residues. Per germline, CDR1 GTSNPN and CDR2 SVGIG (reference sequence). Losses at the gene ends were 0 bases for V and 4 bases for J; bases not matched to a gene: 4. CDR3 nucleotide sequence: TGTGCCTGGAGTGTAGACAGGGGCGGCTATGGCTACACCTTC. This encodes CAWSVDRGGYGYTF.

About this clone: The sample holds other DNA sequences that translate to the same CDR3. This CDR3 reads CASSESSGRGYEQYF. DNA for the CDR3: TGCGCCAGCAGTGAGTCCAGCGGGAGGGGCTACGAGCAGTACTTC. The chain recombines TRBV10-1 with TRBJ2-7; 10 bases are shared with TRBD2. The CDR3 spans 15 residues. Germline values: CDR1 WNHNN, CDR2 SYGVQD (reference sequence). The ends lost 0 bases at V and 3 bases at J; junction bases unmatched: 2.

The J gene is TRBJ2-7, the V gene TRBV30; the D gene is possibly TRBD2 (6 bases). The CDR3 sequence is 16 residues long. Per the germline V gene, CDR1 is GTSNPN and CDR2 is SVGIG (reference sequence). Trimming stripped 2 bases from V and 3 bases from J, with 20 bases between. This CDR3 reads CAWSMGGDPQIYEQYF. The CDR3, as DNA: TGTGCCTGGAGTATGGGCGGGGACCCCCAAATCTACGAGCAGTACTTC.

In the case of this clone: Distinct nucleotide sequences in the sample also encode this CDR3. This chain connects TRBV5-1 to TRBJ2-3; D uncertain. Germline CDR1 and CDR2: SGHRS and YFSETQ. This CDR3 contains 13 residues. V was trimmed by 0 bases and J by 0 bases, leaving 2 bases between them. CDR3 sequence: CASSLVSTDTQYF. The CDR3 bases are TGCGCCAGCAGCTTGGTTAGCACAGATACGCAGTATTTT.

The chain has TRBV2 and TRBJ1-2; TRBD1 is a possible D gene (5 bases). This CDR3 contains 12 residues. Looked up from germline, CDR1 is SNHLY and CDR2 is FYNNEI. V lost 7 bases to trimming and J lost 5 bases, with 11 bases between them. CDR3 coding DNA: TGTGCCAGCATCCGGACACGTTATGGCTACACCTTC. It yields the protein CASIRTRYGYTF. Combining the CDR3 with reference TRBV2 and TRBJ1-2 gives the whole variable domain EPEVTQTPSHQVTQMGQEVILRCVPISNHLYFYWYRQILGQKVEFLVSFYNNEISEKSEIFDDQFSVERPDGSNFTLKIRSTKLEDSAMYFCASIRTRYGYTFGSGTRLTVV.

V usage is TRBV28 and J usage is TRBJ2-5; 9 bases match TRBD1. The CDR3 has 15 amino acids. Germline trimming cut 2 bases from V and 1 base from J; bases unmatched to any gene: 2. Germline values: CDR1 MDHEN, CDR2 SYDVKM. CDR3 sequence: CASSLGTGTQETQYF. DNA for the CDR3: TGTGCCAGCAGTTTAGGGACAGGGACCCAAGAGACCCAGTACTTC.

V and J are TRBV7-2 and TRBJ2-1, with D possibly TRBD1 on 6 matching bases. The CDR3 loop spans 15 amino acids. Trimming cost V 5 bases and J 2 bases, with 13 bases left between them. The germline V gene has CDR1 SGHTA and CDR2 FQGNSA. The DNA for the CDR3 is TGTGCCAGCAGCCTTAGGGGGATTACCTACAATGAGCAGTTCTTC. Translation: CASSLRGITYNEQFF. Filled out from reference TRBV7-2 and TRBJ2-1, the complete variable domain reads GAGVSQSPSNKVTEKGKDVELRCDPISGHTALYWYRQSLGQGLEFLIYFQGNSAPDKSGLPSDRFSAERTGGSVSTLTIQRTQQEDSAVYLCASSLRGITYNEQFFGPGTRLTVL.

The rearrangement links TRBV29-1 to TRBJ2-5; TRBD2 matches 13 bases. Trimming removed 1 base from V and 5 bases from J; junction bases left unmatched: 4. CDR1 is SQVTM and CDR2 is ANQGSEA in the germline V gene. The CDR3 contains 15 residues. CDR3 residues: CSVEATSGGRETQYF. In DNA form, the CDR3 reads TGCAGCGTTGAAGCGACTAGCGGGGGGCGGGAGACCCAGTACTTC.

The chain combines TRBV27 with TRBJ2-1; 9 bases line up with TRBD2. This CDR3 is 16 amino acids long. Germline lookup yields CDR1 MNHEY and CDR2 SMNVEV (reference sequence). Trimming at V came to 2 bases and at J to 5 bases, leaving 7 bases not matched to a gene. CDR3 region: CASSLRTAGGNNEQFF. DNA of the CDR3: TGTGCCAGCAGTTTACGGACGGCGGGAGGGAACAATGAGCAGTTCTTC.

This clone was counted a single time. V gene TRBV6-6 combines with J gene TRBJ2-7; no firm D call. V lost 4 bases to trimming and J lost 4 bases, with 11 bases between them. CDR1 is MNHNY, CDR2 SVGAGI, per germline (reference sequence). The CDR3 runs to 13 residues. As DNA, the CDR3 is TGTGCCAGCAGTTCCGCCGCCGGATACGAGCAGTACTTC. Protein sequence: CASSSAAGYEQYF.

V is TRBV2 and J is TRBJ2-7; 7 bases match TRBD2. This CDR3 comprises 15 residues. Per the germline V gene, CDR1 is SNHLY and CDR2 is FYNNEI. Trimming at V came to 4 bases and at J to 0 bases, leaving 6 bases not matched to a gene. CDR3 sequence (DNA): TGTGCCAGCAGTGGGGAGCGGGGAAGCTCCTACGAGCAGTACTTC. Its protein product is CASSGERGSSYEQYF.

The J gene is TRBJ1-1, the V gene TRBV6-1, with D tentatively TRBD1 (6 bases). V was clipped by 7 bases and J by 1 base, with 13 bases between them. CDR1 is MNHNS, CDR2 SASEGT, per germline. The CDR3 is 14 amino acids. CDR3 DNA: TGTGCCAGCATCTGGGCGGGGGCGAACACTGAAGCTTTCTTT. Its translation is CASIWAGANTEAFF.

The chain carries TRBV7-8 and TRBJ2-7; 7 bases match TRBD1. The CDR3 spans 16 residues. Looked up from germline, CDR1 is SGHVS and CDR2 is FQNEAQ. Losses at the gene ends were 3 bases for V and 2 bases for J; bases not matched to a gene: 10. The DNA of the CDR3 is TGTGCCAGCAGCTTCACCAAGCCCCAGGGGGCCTACGAGCAGTACTTC. This gives the protein CASSFTKPQGAYEQYF. Supplemented by reference TRBV7-8 and TRBJ2-7, the full variable domain reads GAGVSQSPRYKVAKRGQDVALRCDPISGHVSLFWYQQALGQGPEFLTYFQNEAQLDKSGLPSDRFFAERPEGSVSTLKIQRTQQEDSAVYLCASSFTKPQGAYEQYFGPGTRLTVT.

V usage is TRBV6-6 and J usage is TRBJ1-3, with 8 bases identical to TRBD1. Germline V gene sequence: CDR1 MNHNY, CDR2 SVGAGI (reference sequence). J was trimmed by 1 base and V by 4 bases; bases with no gene match: 6. The CDR3 is made up of 16 amino acids. The CDR3: CASSFGQGESGNTIYF. The CDR3 nucleotides read TGTGCCAGCAGTTTTGGACAGGGAGAATCTGGAAACACCATATATTTT.